This entry is about one TCR beta chain. The antigen is not known. This may be a read error, as it is one base from a much larger clone. These data come from a study of regulatory T cells in long-lasting Graves disease. As to time point: persistent/refractory GD, antithyroid drugs over 5 years with positive TRAb. PBMC RNA served as the TCR library source. Patients were from an endocrinology department in Xi'an, China. Sequencing libraries for TCR beta were prepared with iRepertoire HTBI primers and Arm-PCR of CDR3 regions. One entry per CDR3 protein, called by TCRdb with MiXCR from the multiplex PCR reads. Here the sample spans a few hundred thousand distinct CDR3 sequences, around 22% being singletons. Study conclusions and caveats: It was peripheral blood alone, not thyroid tissue, that was studied.

The TCR comes from a female donor with Graves disease. Material: peripheral blood mononuclear cells (PBMCs), obtained when the disease was refractory, from a patient treated with antithyroid drugs.

The CDR3 coding sequence is TGTGCCAGCAGCCTGAGGACAGGACCTACACAAGAGACCCAGTACTTC. This codes for CASSLRTGPTQETQYF. The gene calls are TRBV11-1 and TRBJ2-5, with 7 bases aligning to TRBD1. Germline CDR1 reads SGHAT; CDR2 reads FQDESV (reference sequence). The CDR3 spans 16 residues. Trimming at V came to 5 bases and at J to 2 bases, leaving 11 bases not matched to a gene.